This T cell receptor beta chain was identified during a study of blood T cell repertoires in COVID-19. At the level of the study: Acute-phase and convalescent COVID-19 samples originated in the United States, Italy and Spain.

Clones were sequenced by immunoSEQ multiplex PCR, and TCRdb holds only the in-frame ones, with some missing. This sample has 200,000 to 300,000 clones, with about 87% found just once. This receptor was taken from a woman aged 40 to 50 with acute or convalescent COVID-19. Sequencing was performed on peripheral blood.

The CDR3 bases are TGTGCCACCAGTGATTTTCGAGCAGATACGCAGTATTTT. Its protein product is CATSDFRADTQYF. V gene TRBV24-1 combines with J gene TRBJ2-3; D unresolved. The CDR3 consists of 13 residues. Trimming took 1 base from V and 4 from J, leaving 5 bases between them. Germline CDR1 reads KGHDR; CDR2 reads SFDVKD.